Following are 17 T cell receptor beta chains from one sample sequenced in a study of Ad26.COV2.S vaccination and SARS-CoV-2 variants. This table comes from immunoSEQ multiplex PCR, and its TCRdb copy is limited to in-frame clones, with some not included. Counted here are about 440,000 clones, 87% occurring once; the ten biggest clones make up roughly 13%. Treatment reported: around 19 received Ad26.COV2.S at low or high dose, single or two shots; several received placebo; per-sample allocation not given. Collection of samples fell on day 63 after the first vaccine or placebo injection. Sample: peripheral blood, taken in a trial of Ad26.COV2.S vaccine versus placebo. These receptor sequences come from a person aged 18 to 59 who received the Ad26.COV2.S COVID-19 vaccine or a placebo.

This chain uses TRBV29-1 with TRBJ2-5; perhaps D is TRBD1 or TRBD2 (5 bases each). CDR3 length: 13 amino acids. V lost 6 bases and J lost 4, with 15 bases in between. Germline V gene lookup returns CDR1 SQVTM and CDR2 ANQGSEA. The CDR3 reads CSVPGLRGETQYF. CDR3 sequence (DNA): TGCAGCGTCCCGGGGCTACGGGGAGAGACCCAGTACTTC. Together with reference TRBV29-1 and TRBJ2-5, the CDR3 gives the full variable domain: SAVISQKPSRDICQRGTSLTIQCQVDSQVTMMFWYRQQPGQSLTLIATANQGSEATYESGFVIDKFPISRPNLTFSTLTVSNMSPEDSSIYLCSVPGLRGETQYFGPGTRLLVL.

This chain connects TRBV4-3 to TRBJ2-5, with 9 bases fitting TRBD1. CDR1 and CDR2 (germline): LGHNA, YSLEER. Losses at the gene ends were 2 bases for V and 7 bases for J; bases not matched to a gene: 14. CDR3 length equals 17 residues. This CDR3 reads CASSQQGGTGPGGTQYF. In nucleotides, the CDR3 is TGCGCCAGCAGCCAACAAGGGGGGACAGGGCCAGGGGGGACCCAGTACTTC.

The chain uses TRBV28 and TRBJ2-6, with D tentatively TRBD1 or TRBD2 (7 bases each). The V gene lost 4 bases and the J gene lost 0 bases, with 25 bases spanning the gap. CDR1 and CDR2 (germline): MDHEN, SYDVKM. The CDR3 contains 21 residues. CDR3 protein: CASSSPGRGPPWRSGANVLTF. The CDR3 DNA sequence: TGTGCCAGCAGTTCCCCGGGGAGGGGGCCACCCTGGCGCTCTGGGGCCAACGTCCTGACTTTC.

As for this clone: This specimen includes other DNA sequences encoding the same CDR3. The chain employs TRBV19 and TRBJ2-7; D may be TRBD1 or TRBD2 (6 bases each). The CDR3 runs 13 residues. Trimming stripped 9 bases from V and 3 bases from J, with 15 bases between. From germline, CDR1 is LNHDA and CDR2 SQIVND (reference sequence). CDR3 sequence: CASSPGAGYEQYF. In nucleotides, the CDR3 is TGTGCCAGCTCGCCGGGGGCGGGCTACGAGCAGTACTTC.

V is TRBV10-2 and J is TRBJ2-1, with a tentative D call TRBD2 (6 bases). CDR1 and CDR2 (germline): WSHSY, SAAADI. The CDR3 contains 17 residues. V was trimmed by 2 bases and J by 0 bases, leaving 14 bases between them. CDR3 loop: CASSEVGDWSSYNEQFF. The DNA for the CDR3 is TGCGCCAGCAGTGAGGTTGGGGACTGGAGCTCCTACAATGAGCAGTTCTTC.

CDR3 bases: TGTGCCTGGAGTCTAGGACAGGGGCAGTCCTACGAGCAGTACTTC. It translates to CAWSLGQGQSYEQYF. The chain links TRBV30 to TRBJ2-7, with 9 bases lining up with TRBD1. CDR3 length equals 15 residues. J lost 1 base, V lost 2 bases, and 6 bases had no gene match. CDR1 and CDR2 from the germline V gene are GTSNPN and SVGIG (reference sequence).

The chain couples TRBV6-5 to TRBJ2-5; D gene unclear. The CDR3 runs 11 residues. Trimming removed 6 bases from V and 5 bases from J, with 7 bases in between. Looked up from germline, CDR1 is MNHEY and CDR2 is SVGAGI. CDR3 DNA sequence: TGTGCCAGCAGCCCCTCCGAGACCCAGTACTTC. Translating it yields CASSPSETQYF.

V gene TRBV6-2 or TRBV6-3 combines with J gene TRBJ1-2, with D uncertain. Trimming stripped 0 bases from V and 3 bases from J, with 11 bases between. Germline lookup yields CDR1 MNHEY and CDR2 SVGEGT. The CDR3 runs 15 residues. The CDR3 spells CASSYSTRDDYGYTF. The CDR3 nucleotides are TGTGCCAGCAGTTACTCGACAAGAGATGACTATGGCTACACCTTC.

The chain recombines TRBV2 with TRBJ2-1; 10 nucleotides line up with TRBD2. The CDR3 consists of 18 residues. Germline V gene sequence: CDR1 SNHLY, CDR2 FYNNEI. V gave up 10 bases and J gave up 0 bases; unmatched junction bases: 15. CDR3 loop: CATHGASGRSDSYNEQFF. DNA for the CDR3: TGTGCCACCCATGGGGCTAGCGGGAGAAGTGACTCCTACAATGAGCAGTTCTTC. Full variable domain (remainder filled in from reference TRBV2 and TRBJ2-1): EPEVTQTPSHQVTQMGQEVILRCVPISNHLYFYWYRQILGQKVEFLVSFYNNEISEKSEIFDDQFSVERPDGSNFTLKIRSTKLEDSAMYFCATHGASGRSDSYNEQFFGPGTRLTVL.

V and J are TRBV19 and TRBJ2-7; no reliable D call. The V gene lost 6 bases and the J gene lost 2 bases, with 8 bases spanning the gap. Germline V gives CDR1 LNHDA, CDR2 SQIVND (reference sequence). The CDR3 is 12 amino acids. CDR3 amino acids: CASRDTAYEQYF. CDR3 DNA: TGTGCCAGTAGAGACACGGCCTACGAGCAGTACTTC.

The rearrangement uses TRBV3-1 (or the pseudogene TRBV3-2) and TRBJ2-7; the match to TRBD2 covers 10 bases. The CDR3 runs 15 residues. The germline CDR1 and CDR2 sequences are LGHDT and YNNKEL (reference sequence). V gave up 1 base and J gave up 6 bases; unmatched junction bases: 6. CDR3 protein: CASSQVGLAGAEQYF. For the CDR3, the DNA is TGTGCCAGCAGCCAAGTGGGGCTAGCGGGAGCCGAGCAGTACTTC.

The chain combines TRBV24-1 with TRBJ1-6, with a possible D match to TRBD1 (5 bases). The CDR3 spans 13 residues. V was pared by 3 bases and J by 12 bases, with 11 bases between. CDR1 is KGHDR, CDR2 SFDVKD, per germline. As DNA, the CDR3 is TGTGCCACCAGTGATGGGACTTCAGGACCCCTCCACTTT. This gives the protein CATSDGTSGPLHF.

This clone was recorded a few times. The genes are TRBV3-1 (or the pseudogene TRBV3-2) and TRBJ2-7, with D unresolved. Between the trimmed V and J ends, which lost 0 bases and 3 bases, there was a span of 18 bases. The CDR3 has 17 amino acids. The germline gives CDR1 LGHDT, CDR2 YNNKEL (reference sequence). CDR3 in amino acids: CASSQDPFAGPFYEQYF. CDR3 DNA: TGTGCCAGCAGCCAAGACCCCTTTGCAGGCCCATTCTACGAGCAGTACTTC.

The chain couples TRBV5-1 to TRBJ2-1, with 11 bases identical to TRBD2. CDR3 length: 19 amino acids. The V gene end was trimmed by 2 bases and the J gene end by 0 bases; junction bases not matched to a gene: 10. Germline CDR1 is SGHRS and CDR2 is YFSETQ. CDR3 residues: CASSFMASGRSSSYNEQFF. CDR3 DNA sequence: TGCGCCAGCAGCTTTATGGCTAGCGGGAGGTCGAGCTCCTACAATGAGCAGTTCTTC.

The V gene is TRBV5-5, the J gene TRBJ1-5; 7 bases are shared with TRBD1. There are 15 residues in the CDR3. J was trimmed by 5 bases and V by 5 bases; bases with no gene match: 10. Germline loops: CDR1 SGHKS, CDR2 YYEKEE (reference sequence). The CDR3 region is CASRTGTEDYQPQHF. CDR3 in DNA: TGTGCCAGCAGAACCGGGACAGAAGATTATCAGCCCCAGCATTTT.

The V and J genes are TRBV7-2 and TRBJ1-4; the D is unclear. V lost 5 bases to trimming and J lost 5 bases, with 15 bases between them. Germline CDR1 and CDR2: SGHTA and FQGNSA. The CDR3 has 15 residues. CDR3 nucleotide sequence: TGTGCCAGCAGCCCAAGAAGGGTCCCGAATGAAAAACTGTTTTTT. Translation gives CASSPRRVPNEKLFF.

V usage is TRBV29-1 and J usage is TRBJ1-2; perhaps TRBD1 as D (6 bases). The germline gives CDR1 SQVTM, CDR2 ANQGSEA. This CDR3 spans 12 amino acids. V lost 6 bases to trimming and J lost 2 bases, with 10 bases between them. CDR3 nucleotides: TGCAGCGTGGAGGACAGCAACTATGGCTACACCTTC. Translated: CSVEDSNYGYTF.